This TCR beta chain is from a study of post-analysis software for immune sequencing data. Study-wide results and limits: Patients showed TRBV5-6, TRBV5-1 and TRBV20-1 among five TRBV segments more frequent than in controls.

This clonotype has ten or more counts. As yet, its antigen is unknown. From germline, CDR1 is SGHRS and CDR2 YFSETQ. Trimming left V 2 bases short and J 2 bases short, with 7 bases between. The CDR3 has 13 residues. Unique molecular identifiers featured in each of the TCR beta cDNA libraries. TCRdb re-called the PCR reads through MiXCR, storing one row per CDR3 protein. The table shows about 810,000 distinct CDR3 sequences, with around 50% occurring only once. The sequencing input was blood. The TCR originated in a girl under 18 with multiple sclerosis. V usage is TRBV5-1 and J usage is TRBJ2-5; D unresolved. DNA of the CDR3: TGCGCCAGCAGCTTCCCCGAGCAAGAGACCCAGTACTTC. Translating it yields CASSFPEQETQYF. The complete variable domain, with remaining parts taken from reference TRBV5-1 and TRBJ2-5, reads KAGVTQTPRYLIKTRGQQVTLSCSPISGHRSVSWYQQTPGQGLQFLFEYFSETQRNKGNFPGRFSGRQFSNSRSEMNVSTLELGDSALYLCASSFPEQETQYFGPGTRLLVL.